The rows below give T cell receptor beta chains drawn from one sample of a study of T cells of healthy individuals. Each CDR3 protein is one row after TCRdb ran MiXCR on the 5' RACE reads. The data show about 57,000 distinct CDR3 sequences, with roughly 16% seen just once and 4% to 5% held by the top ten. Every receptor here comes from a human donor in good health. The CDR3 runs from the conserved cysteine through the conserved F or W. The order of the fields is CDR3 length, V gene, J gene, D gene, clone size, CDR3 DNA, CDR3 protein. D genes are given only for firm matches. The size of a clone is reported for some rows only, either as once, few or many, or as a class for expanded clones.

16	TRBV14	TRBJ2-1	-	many	TGTGCCAGCAGCCAAGTAGAACTCCCACCCGTCAATGAGCAGTTCTTC	CASSQVELPPVNEQFF
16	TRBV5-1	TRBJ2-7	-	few	TGCGCCAGCAGCTTAGCGACGGCTAGCGGCACAGGGGAGCAGTACTTC	CASSLATASGTGEQYF
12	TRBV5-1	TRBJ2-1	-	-	TGCGCCAGCAGCTTAGGTGAAAATGAGCAGTTCTTC	CASSLGENEQFF
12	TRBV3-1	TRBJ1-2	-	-	TGTGCCAGCAGCCAAGACCCGGGTGGCTACACCTTC	CASSQDPGGYTF
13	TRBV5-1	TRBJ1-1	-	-	TGCGCCAGCAGCTTGGAGAGGAACACTGAAGCTTTCTTT	CASSLERNTEAFF
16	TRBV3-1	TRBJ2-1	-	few	TGTGCCAGCAGCCAAGCGTTAGACGGGATCTACAATGAGCAGTTCTTC	CASSQALDGIYNEQFF
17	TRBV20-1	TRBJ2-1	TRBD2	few	TGCAGTGCTCGGGGCGGGCTAGCGGGAGGGATGGTCAATGAGCAGTTCTTC	CSARGGLAGGMVNEQFF
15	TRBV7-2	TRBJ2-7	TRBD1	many	TGTGCCAGCAGCCGGGACAGGGATAATAGCTACGAGCAGTACTTC	CASSRDRDNSYEQYF
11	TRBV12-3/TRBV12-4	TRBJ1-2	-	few	TGTGCCAGCAGTTTCGGTGCTGGCTACACCTTC	CASSFGAGYTF
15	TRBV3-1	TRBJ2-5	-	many	TGTGCCAGCAGCCAAGGACAGGCCGGCCCAGAGACCCAGTACTTC	CASSQGQAGPETQYF
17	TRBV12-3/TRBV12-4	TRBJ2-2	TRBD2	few	TGTGCCAGCAGTTTATACCCTAGCGGGAGGGCCGTCGGGGAGCTGTTTTTT	CASSLYPSGRAVGELFF
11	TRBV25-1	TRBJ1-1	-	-	TGTGCCAGCAGTGCCGACACTGAAGCTTTCTTT	CASSADTEAFF
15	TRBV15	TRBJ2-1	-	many	TGTGCCACCAGCAGAGAGGCAGGGGACTACAATGAGCAGTTCTTC	CATSREAGDYNEQFF
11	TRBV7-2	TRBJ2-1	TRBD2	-	TGTGCCAGCAACCGGGAGGGTGAGCAGTTCTTC	CASNREGEQFF
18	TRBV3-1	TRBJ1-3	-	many	TGTGCCAGCAGCCAAGATCCCACAGGCTCTTATTTTGGAAACACCATATATTTT	CASSQDPTGSYFGNTIYF
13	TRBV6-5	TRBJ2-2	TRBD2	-	TGTGCCAGCGGGCGGGAGAGGGCCGGGGAGCTGTTTTTT	CASGRERAGELFF
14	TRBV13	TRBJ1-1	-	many	TGTGCCAGCAGTCTCGATGGGTGGGGAGCTGAAGCTTTCTTT	CASSLDGWGAEAFF
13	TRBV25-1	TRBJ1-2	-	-	TGTGCCAGCAGTGCCCTAGGGACATCTCATCCCACCTTC	CASSALGTSHPTF
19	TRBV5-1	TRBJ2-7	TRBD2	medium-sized	TGCGCCAGCAGCTCGTTAATGACTAGCGGAGATAACCCCGCGGGGGAGCAGTACTTC	CASSSLMTSGDNPAGEQYF
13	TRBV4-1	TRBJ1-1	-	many	TGCGCCAGCAGCCAAGATGTGGGCACTGAAGCTTTCTTT	CASSQDVGTEAFF
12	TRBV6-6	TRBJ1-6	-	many	TGTGCCAGCAGCTCCAGTAATTCACCCCTCCACTTT	CASSSSNSPLHF